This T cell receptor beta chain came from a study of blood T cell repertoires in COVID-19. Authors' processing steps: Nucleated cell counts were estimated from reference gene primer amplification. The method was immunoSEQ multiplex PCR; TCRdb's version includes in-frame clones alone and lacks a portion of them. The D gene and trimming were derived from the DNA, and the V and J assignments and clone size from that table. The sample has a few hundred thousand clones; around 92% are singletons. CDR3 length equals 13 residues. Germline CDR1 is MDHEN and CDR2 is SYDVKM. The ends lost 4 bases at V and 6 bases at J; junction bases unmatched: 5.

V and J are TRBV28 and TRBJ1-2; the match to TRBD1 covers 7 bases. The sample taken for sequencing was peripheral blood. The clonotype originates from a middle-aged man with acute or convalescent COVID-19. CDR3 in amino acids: CASSSGQLNGYTF. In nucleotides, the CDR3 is TGTGCCAGCAGTTCGGGACAGCTAAATGGCTACACCTTC.